This TCR beta chain was found in a study of human T cells and chemical hapten exposure. Study-wide background: It was small differences in pooled library volume that mainly caused per-sample TCR yields to vary. Study observations and caveats: Sensitization with DPC brought no change to TCRs above 1 in 1000 in frequency.

Before extraction, the whole blood was not fractionated, and total RNA was taken from it. This clonotype was observed a handful of times. Its antigen is not known. The germline V gene encodes CDR1 LNHDA and CDR2 SQIVND (reference sequence). The CDR3 runs 13 residues. The V and J ends lost 6 bases and 2 bases respectively, with 11 bases between them. The library labeled individual cDNA molecules by adding unique molecular identifiers to them. Authors' data handling: A per-sample median of about 96,000 TCRs was observed, with a range of about 20,000 to 750,000. One entry per CDR3 protein results from TCRdb running MiXCR on the 5' RACE reads. Clone size and V and J calls follow TCRdb, not the original study. The sample includes tens of thousands of distinct CDR3 sequences, roughly 15% of them seen just once.

The J gene is TRBJ2-7, the V gene TRBV19, with D uncertain. The sequence came from a female donor in good health. CDR3 sequence: CASSRRKTYEQYF. Here the CDR3 DNA reads TGTGCCAGTAGCCGCAGGAAAACCTACGAGCAGTACTTC. The variable domain in full, with the rest retrieved from reference TRBV19 and TRBJ2-7, is DGGITQSPKYLFRKEGQNVTLSCEQNLNHDAMYWYRQDPGQGLRLIYYSQIVNDFQKGDIAEGYSVSREKKESFPLTVTSAQKNPTAFYLCASSRRKTYEQYFGPGTRLTVT.